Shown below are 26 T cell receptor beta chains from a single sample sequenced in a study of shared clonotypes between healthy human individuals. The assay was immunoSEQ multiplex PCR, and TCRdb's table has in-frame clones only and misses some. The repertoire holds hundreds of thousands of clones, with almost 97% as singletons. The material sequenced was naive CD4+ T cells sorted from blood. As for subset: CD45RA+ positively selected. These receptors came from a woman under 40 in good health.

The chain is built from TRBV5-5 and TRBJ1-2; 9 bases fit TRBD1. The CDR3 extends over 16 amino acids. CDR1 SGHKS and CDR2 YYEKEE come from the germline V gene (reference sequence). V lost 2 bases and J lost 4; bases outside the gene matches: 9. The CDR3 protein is CASSFAQGAFSYGYTF. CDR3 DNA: TGTGCCAGCAGCTTTGCACAGGGGGCGTTTAGCTATGGCTACACCTTC.

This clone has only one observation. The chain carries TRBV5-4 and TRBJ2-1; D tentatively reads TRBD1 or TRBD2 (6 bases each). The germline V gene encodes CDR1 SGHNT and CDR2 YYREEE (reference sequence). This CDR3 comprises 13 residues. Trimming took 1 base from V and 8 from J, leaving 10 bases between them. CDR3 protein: CASSLKGGDEQFF. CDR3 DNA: TGTGCCAGCAGCTTGAAGGGGGGCGATGAGCAGTTCTTC.

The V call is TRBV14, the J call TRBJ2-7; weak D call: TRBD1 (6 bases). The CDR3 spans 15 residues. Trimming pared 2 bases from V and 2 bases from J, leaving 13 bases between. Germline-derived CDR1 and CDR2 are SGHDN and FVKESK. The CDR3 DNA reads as TGTGCCAGCAGCCAATTATATAGGGGGACCTACGAGCAGTACTTC. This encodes CASSQLYRGTYEQYF.

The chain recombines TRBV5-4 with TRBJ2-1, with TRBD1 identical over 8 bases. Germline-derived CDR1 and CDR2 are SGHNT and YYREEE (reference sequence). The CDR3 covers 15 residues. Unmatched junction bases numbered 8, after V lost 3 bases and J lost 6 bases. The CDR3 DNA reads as TGTGCCAGCAGCTCAACAGGGACAGGCCCCAATGAGCAGTTCTTC. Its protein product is CASSSTGTGPNEQFF.

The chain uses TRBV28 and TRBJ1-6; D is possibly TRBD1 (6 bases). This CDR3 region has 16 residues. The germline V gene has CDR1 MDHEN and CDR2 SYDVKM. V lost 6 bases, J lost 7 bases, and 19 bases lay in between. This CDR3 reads CASRIQGPMGNSPLHF. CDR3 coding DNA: TGTGCCAGCAGAATACAGGGACCGATGGGGAATTCACCCCTCCACTTT. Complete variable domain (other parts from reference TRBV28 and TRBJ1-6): DVKVTQSSRYLVKRTGEKVFLECVQDMDHENMFWYRQDPGLGLRLIYFSYDVKMKEKGDIPEGYSVSREKKERFSLILESASTNQTSMYLCASRIQGPMGNSPLHFGNGTRLTVT.

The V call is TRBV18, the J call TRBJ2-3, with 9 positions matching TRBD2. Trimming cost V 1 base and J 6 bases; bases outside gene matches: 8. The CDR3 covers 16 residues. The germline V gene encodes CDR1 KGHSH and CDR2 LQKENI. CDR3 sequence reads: CASSPRVSGSGDTQYF. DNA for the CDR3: TGTGCCAGCTCACCACGTGTTAGCGGGAGTGGGGATACGCAGTATTTT.

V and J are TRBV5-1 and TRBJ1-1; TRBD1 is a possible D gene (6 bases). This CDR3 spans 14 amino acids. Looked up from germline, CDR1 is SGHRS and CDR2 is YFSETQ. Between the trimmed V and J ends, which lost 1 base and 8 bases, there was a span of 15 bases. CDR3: CASSLPGATGEAFF. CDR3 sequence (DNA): TGCGCCAGCAGCTTGCCAGGGGCTACGGGGGAAGCTTTCTTT.

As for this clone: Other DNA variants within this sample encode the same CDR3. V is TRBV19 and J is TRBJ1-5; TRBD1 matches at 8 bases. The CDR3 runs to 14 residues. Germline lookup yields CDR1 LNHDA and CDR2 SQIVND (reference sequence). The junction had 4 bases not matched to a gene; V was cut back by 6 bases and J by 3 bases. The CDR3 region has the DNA TGTGCCAGTAGGACAGGGGTTTACAATCAGCCCCAGCATTTT. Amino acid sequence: CASRTGVYNQPQHF.

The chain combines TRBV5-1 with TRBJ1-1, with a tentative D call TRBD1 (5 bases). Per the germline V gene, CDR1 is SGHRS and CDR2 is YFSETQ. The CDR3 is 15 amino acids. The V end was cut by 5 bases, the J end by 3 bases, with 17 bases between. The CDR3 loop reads CASRAEITGDTEAFF. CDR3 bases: TGCGCCAGCAGGGCGGAAATAACAGGCGACACTGAAGCTTTCTTT.

In DNA form, the CDR3 reads TGTGCCAGCAGCTTTAAGGCCGCAGCCTACGAGCAGTACTTC. Translating gives CASSFKAAAYEQYF. This chain joins TRBV5-4 and TRBJ2-7; D is undetermined. This CDR3 has 14 amino acids. The V and J ends lost 2 bases and 2 bases respectively, with 11 bases between them. The germline CDR1 and CDR2 sequences are SGHNT and YYREEE (reference sequence). The full variable domain, with the rest looked up from reference TRBV5-4 and TRBJ2-7, is ETGVTQSPTHLIKTRGQQVTLRCSSQSGHNTVSWYQQALGQGPQFIFQYYREEENGRGNFPPRFSGLQFPNYSSELNVNALELDDSALYLCASSFKAAAYEQYFGPGTRLTVT.

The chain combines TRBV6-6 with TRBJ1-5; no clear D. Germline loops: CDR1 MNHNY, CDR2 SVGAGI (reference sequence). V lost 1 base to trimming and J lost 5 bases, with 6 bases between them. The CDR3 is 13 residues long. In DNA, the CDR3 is TGTGCCAGCAGTTACTACAGAGATCAGCCCCAGCATTTT. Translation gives CASSYYRDQPQHF.

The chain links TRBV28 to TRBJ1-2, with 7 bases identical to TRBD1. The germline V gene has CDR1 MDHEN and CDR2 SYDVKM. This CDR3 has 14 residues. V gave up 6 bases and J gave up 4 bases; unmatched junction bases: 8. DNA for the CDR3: TGTGCCAGCAGCACACCAGGGGGTACCTATGGCTACACCTTC. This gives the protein CASSTPGGTYGYTF.

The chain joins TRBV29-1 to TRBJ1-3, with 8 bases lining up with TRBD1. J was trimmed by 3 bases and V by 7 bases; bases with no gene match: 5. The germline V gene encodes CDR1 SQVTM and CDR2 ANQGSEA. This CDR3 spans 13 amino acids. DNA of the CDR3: TGCAGCGCCACCGGGACAGGTGGAAACACCATATATTTT. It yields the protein CSATGTGGNTIYF. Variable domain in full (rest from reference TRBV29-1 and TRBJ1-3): SAVISQKPSRDICQRGTSLTIQCQVDSQVTMMFWYRQQPGQSLTLIATANQGSEATYESGFVIDKFPISRPNLTFSTLTVSNMSPEDSSIYLCSATGTGGNTIYFGEGSWLTVV.

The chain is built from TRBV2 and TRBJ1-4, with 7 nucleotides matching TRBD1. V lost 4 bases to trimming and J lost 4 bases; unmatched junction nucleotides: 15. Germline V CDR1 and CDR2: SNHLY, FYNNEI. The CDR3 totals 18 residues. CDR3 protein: CASSVSRGEGGGNEKLFF. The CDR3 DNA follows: TGTGCCAGCAGTGTATCAAGAGGGGAAGGGGGCGGTAATGAAAAACTGTTTTTT.

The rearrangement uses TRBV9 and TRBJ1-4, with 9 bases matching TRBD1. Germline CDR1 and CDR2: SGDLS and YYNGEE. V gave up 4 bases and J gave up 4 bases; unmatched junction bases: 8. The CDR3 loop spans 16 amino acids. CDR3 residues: CASSPRTGDINEKLFF. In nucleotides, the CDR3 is TGTGCCAGCAGCCCTCGGACAGGGGATATTAATGAAAAACTGTTTTTT.

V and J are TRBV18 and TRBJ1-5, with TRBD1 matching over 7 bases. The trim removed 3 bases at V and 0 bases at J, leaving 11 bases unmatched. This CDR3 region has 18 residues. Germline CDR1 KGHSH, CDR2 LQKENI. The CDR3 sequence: CASSPTGSGVYSNQPQHF. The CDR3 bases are TGTGCCAGCTCACCGACAGGGTCGGGGGTTTATAGCAATCAGCCCCAGCATTTT.

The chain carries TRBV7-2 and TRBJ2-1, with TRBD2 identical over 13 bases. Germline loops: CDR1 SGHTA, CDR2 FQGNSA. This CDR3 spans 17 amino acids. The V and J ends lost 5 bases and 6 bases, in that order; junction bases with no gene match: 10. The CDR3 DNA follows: TGTGCCAGCAGCGCCCGGACTAGCGGGAGCAAGGGCAATGAGCAGTTCTTC. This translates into CASSARTSGSKGNEQFF.

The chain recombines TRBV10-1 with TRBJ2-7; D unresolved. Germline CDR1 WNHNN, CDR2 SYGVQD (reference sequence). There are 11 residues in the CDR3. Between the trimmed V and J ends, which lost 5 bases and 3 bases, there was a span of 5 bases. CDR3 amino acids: CASSNSYEQYF. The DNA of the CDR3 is TGCGCCAGCAGTAACAGCTACGAGCAGTACTTC.

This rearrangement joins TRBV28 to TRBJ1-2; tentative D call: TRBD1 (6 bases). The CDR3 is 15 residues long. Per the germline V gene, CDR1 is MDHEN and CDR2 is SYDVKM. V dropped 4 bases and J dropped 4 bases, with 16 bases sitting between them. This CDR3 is CASSSGAGGGYGYTF. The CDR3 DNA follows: TGTGCCAGCAGTTCTGGGGCCGGGGGCGGCTATGGCTACACCTTC.

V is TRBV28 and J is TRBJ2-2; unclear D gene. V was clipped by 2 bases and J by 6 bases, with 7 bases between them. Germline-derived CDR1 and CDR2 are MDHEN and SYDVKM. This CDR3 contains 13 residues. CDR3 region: CASSLDTPGELFF. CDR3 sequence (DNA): TGTGCCAGCAGTTTAGACACACCCGGGGAGCTGTTTTTT.

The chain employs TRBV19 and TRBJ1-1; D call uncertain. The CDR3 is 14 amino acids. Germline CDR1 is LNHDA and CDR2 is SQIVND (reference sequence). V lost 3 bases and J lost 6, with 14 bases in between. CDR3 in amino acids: CASSILGLAPEAFF. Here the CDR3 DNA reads TGTGCCAGTAGTATTCTTGGACTGGCCCCTGAAGCTTTCTTT.

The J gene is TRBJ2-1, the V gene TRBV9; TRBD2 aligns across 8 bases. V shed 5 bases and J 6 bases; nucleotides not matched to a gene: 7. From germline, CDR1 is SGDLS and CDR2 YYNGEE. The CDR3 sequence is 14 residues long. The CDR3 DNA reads TGTGCCAGCAGTCACGGGAGCGGGGGCAATGAGCAGTTCTTC. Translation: CASSHGSGGNEQFF. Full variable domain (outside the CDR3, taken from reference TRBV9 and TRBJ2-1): DSGVTQTPKHLITATGQRVTLRCSPRSGDLSVYWYQQSLDQGLQFLIQYYNGEERAKGNILERFSAQQFPDLHSELNLSSLELGDSALYFCASSHGSGGNEQFFGPGTRLTVL.

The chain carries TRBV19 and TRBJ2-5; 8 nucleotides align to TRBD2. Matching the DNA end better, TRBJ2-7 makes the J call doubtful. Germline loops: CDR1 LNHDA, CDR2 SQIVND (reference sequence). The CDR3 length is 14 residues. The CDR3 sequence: CASSKAGDRYEQYF. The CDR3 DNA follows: TGTGCCAGTAGTAAAGCGGGAGATCGGTACGAGCAGTACTTC.

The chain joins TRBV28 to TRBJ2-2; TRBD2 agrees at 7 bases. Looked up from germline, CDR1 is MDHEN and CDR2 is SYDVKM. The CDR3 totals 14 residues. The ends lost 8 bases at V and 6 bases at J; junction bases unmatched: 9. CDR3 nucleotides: TGTGCCAGCCGTAGCGGGTCTTTCCCCGGGGAGCTGTTTTTT. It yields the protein CASRSGSFPGELFF.

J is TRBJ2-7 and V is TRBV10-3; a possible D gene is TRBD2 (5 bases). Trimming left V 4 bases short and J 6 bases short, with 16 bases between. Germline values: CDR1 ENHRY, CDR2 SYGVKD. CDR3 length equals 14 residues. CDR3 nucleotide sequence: TGTGCCATCAGTGCGCGGGCCCCACCCGCCGAGCAGTACTTC. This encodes CAISARAPPAEQYF.

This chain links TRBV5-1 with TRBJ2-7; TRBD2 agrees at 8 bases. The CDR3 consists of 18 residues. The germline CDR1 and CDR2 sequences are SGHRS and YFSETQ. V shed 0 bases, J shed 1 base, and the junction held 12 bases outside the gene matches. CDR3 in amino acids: CASSLASNGAGVSYEQYF. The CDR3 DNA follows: TGCGCCAGCAGCTTGGCTTCAAACGGAGCGGGAGTGTCCTACGAGCAGTACTTC.